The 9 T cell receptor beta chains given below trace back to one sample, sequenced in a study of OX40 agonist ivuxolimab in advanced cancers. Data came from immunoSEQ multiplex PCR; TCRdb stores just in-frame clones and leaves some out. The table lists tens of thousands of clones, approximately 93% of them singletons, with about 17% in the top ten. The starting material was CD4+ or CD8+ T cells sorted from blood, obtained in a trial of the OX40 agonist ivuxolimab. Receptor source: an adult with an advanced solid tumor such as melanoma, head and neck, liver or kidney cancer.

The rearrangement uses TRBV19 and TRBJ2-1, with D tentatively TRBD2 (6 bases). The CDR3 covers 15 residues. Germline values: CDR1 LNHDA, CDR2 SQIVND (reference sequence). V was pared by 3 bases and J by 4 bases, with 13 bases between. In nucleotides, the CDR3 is TGTGCCAGTAGTATCCGGGACTCCCCTTACAATGAGCAGTTCTTC. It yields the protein CASSIRDSPYNEQFF.

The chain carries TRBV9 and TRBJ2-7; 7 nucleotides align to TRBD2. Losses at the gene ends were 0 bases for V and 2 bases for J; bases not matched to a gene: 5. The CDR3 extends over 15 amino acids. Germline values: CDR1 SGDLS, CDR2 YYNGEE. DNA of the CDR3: TGTGCCAGCAGCGTAGCAAGCGGGGCCACCTACGAGCAGTACTTC. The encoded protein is CASSVASGATYEQYF.

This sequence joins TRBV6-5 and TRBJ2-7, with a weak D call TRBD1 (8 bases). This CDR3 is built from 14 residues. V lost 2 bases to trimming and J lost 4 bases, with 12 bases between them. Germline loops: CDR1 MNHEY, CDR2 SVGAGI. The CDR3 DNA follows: TGTGCCAGCAGTTACGGACAGGGAGGGTACGAGCAGTACTTC. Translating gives CASSYGQGGYEQYF.

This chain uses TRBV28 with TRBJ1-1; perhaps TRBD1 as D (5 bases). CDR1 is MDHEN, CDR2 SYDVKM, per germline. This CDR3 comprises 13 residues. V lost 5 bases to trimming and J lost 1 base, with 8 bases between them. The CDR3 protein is CASSGTWNTEAFF. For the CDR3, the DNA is TGTGCCAGCAGTGGGACCTGGAACACTGAAGCTTTCTTT.

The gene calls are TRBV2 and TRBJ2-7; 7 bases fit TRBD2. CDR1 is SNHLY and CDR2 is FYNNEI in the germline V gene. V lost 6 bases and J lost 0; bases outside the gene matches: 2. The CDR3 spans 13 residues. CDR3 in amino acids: CASRGGSSYEQYF. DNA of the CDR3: TGTGCCAGCAGGGGGGGGAGCTCCTACGAGCAGTACTTC.

DNA for the CDR3: TGTGCCAGCAGCCCCGGACGCCCAGAGCAGTACTTC. Amino acid sequence: CASSPGRPEQYF. V gene TRBV7-2 combines with J gene TRBJ2-7, with D uncertain. The CDR3 loop spans 12 amino acids. V was pared by 5 bases and J by 7 bases, with 12 bases between. Germline lookup yields CDR1 SGHTA and CDR2 FQGNSA.

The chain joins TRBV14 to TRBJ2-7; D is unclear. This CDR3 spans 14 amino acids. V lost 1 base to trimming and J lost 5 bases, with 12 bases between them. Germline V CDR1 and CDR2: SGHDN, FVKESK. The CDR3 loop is CASSQVTGGDEQYF. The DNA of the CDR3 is TGTGCCAGCAGCCAAGTAACTGGCGGTGACGAGCAGTACTTC. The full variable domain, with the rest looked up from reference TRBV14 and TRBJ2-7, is EAGVTQFPSHSVIEKGQTVTLRCDPISGHDNLYWYRRVMGKEIKFLLHFVKESKQDESGMPNNRFLAERTGGTYSTLKVQPAELEDSGVYFCASSQVTGGDEQYFGPGTRLTVT.

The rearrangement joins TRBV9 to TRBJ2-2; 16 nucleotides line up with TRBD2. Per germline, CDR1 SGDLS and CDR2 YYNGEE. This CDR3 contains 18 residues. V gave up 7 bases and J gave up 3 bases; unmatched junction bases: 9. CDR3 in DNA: TGTGCCAGCTCGGGACTAGCGGGAGGGACCTCGTACACCGGGGAGCTGTTTTTT. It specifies CASSGLAGGTSYTGELFF. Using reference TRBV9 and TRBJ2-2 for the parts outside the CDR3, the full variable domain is DSGVTQTPKHLITATGQRVTLRCSPRSGDLSVYWYQQSLDQGLQFLIQYYNGEERAKGNILERFSAQQFPDLHSELNLSSLELGDSALYFCASSGLAGGTSYTGELFFGEGSRLTVL.

CDR3 residues: CASSSGRASYEQYF. The CDR3, as DNA: TGTGCCAGCAGCTCTGGACGGGCCTCCTACGAGCAGTACTTC. The genes are TRBV13 and TRBJ2-7; D is uncertain. The germline CDR1 and CDR2 sequences are PRHDT and FYEKMQ (reference sequence). V gave up 4 bases and J gave up 0 bases, with 10 bases separating them. The CDR3 consists of 14 residues.